This is a list of T cell receptor beta chains from one sample in a study of T cells in Graves' hyperthyroidism and ophthalmopathy. TCRdb redid the calling of the multiplex PCR reads with MiXCR, one entry per CDR3 protein. Of around 600,000 distinct CDR3 sequences listed, less than 20% are singletons. The sequenced sample was blood. All receptors derive from a woman aged 25 to 45 with Graves' hyperthyroidism. Both conserved end residues are part of each CDR3. A D gene is named only where the DNA matches it firmly. Rows give clone size only sometimes, using once, few, many, or a class for an expanded clone.

j_gene	abundance	v_gene	d_gene	CDR3aa	CDR3nt
TRBJ2-7	many	TRBV27	TRBD2	CASSSSRPGLAGGVQYF	TGTGCCAGCAGTTCATCTCGCCCGGGACTAGCGGGAGGCGTGCAGTACTTC
TRBJ2-7	-	TRBV27	TRBD2	CASSSSTSSSTYEQYF	TGTGCCAGCAGTTCCTCGACTAGCTCGAGCACCTACGAGCAGTACTTC
TRBJ1-1	many	TRBV6-1	-	CASSLARAAVANTEAFF	TGTGCCAGCAGTTTGGCGCGGGCAGCGGTCGCGAACACTGAAGCTTTCTTT
TRBJ1-6	many	TRBV3-1	TRBD1	CASSQEGGTGVSPLHF	TGTGCCAGCAGCCAAGAAGGCGGGACAGGGGTTTCACCCCTCCACTTT
TRBJ1-2	many	TRBV5-6	-	CASSWTGTLNYGYTF	TGTGCCAGCAGCTGGACCGGGACGCTAAACTATGGCTACACCTTC
TRBJ2-4	many	TRBV5-1	TRBD1	CASSFGSSRGRGIQYF	TGCGCCAGCAGCTTCGGTTCATCCAGGGGGCGAGGCATTCAGTACTTC
TRBJ2-3	-	TRBV19	-	CASSHSGHESTDTQYF	TGTGCCAGTAGTCACTCCGGACACGAAAGCACAGATACGCAGTATTTT
TRBJ2-1	few	TRBV15	-	CATGRMLETHNEQFF	TGTGCCACCGGTCGGATGCTCGAGACACACAATGAGCAGTTCTTC
TRBJ1-2	-	TRBV24-1	-	CATSGTPNYGYTF	TGTGCCACCAGTGGGACACCTAACTATGGCTACACCTTC
TRBJ2-1	many	TRBV7-2	-	CASSLDARYNEQFF	TGTGCCAGCAGCTTAGATGCCCGCTACAATGAGCAGTTCTTC
TRBJ2-1	few	TRBV7-9	TRBD2	CASSPSGSSGYNEQFF	TGTGCCAGCAGCCCTAGCGGGAGTAGCGGCTACAATGAGCAGTTCTTC
TRBJ2-7	-	TRBV6-2/TRBV6-3	-	CASSSPSRGRRYEQYF	TGTGCCAGCAGTTCCCCCTCGAGGGGCAGACGATACGAGCAGTACTTC
TRBJ1-2	few	TRBV6-5	-	CASSYSARRYTF	TGTGCCAGCAGTTACTCGGCCCGGCGCTACACCTTC
TRBJ2-7	many	TRBV11-2	TRBD2	CASMGLEIYEQYF	TGTGCCAGCATGGGACTAGAGATCTACGAGCAGTACTTC
TRBJ2-7	many	TRBV4-2	TRBD1	CASSHDRGPYEQYF	TGTGCCAGCAGCCACGACAGGGGGCCCTACGAGCAGTACTTC
TRBJ2-2	few	TRBV28	-	CASSYNGLNTGELFF	TGTGCCAGCAGTTATAACGGATTAAACACCGGGGAGCTGTTTTTT
TRBJ2-7	-	TRBV6-1	-	CASSESATSPYEQYF	TGTGCCAGCAGTGAGTCGGCTACTTCCCCCTACGAGCAGTACTTC
TRBJ2-3	many	TRBV27	TRBD2	CASSFGLAGLNTDTQYF	TGTGCCAGCAGTTTCGGCCTAGCGGGACTGAACACAGATACGCAGTATTTT
TRBJ1-1	few	TRBV2	-	CASSGYTSVAEAFF	TGTGCCAGCAGTGGTTATACGTCGGTCGCTGAAGCTTTCTTT
TRBJ2-2	many	TRBV13	-	CASSLLNGELFF	TGTGCCAGCAGCTTACTTAACGGGGAGCTGTTTTTT
TRBJ2-1	-	TRBV6-2/TRBV6-3	-	CASSATTVNEQFF	TGTGCCAGCAGTGCCACAACAGTTAATGAGCAGTTCTTC
TRBJ1-6	many	TRBV27	TRBD1	CASRGTGYNSPLHF	TGTGCCAGCAGGGGGACAGGGTATAATTCACCCCTCCACTTT
TRBJ2-5	many	TRBV13	-	CASSLSPPGETQYF	TGTGCCAGCAGCTTATCCCCCCCTGGGGAGACCCAGTACTTC
TRBJ2-7	many	TRBV4-3	-	CASSHGYDGYEQYF	TGCGCCAGCAGCCACGGGTATGATGGTTACGAGCAGTACTTC
TRBJ2-7	many	TRBV30	TRBD2	CAWALAGHTEQYF	TGTGCCTGGGCACTAGCGGGACACACCGAGCAGTACTTC
TRBJ2-1	few	TRBV19	TRBD2	CASSTTAGEPYNEQFF	TGTGCCAGTAGTACAACAGCGGGAGAACCCTACAATGAGCAGTTCTTC
TRBJ2-3	-	TRBV29-1	TRBD2	CSGKSGLVTDTQYF	TGCAGCGGGAAGTCGGGACTAGTAACAGATACGCAGTATTTT
TRBJ1-1	many	TRBV30	-	CAWRATPGWGTEAFF	TGTGCCTGGAGGGCAACCCCAGGGTGGGGCACTGAAGCTTTCTTT
TRBJ2-1	once	TRBV27	-	CASRSGLAYEQFF	TGTGCCAGCAGATCGGGTCTAGCCTACGAGCAGTTCTTC
TRBJ1-2	many	TRBV13	-	CASSLEPGFLGYTF	TGTGCCAGCAGCTTAGAGCCAGGCTTTTTGGGCTACACCTTC
TRBJ2-7	-	TRBV6-1	-	CASSPPAIYEQYF	TGTGCCAGCAGTCCCCCTGCCATCTACGAGCAGTACTTC
TRBJ2-3	many	TRBV12-3/TRBV12-4	-	CASSFLQGPSTDTQYF	TGTGCCAGCAGTTTTCTGCAGGGCCCCTCGACAGATACGCAGTATTTT
TRBJ2-2	many	TRBV6-1	-	CASGRPTGELFF	TGTGCCAGCGGAAGACCCACCGGGGAGCTGTTTTTT
TRBJ2-3	few	TRBV30	-	CACTRGLGTDTQYF	TGTGCCTGTACCCGGGGGCTGGGCACAGATACGCAGTATTTT
TRBJ2-7	many	TRBV3-1	-	CASSQGMWTTSYEQYF	TGTGCCAGCAGCCAAGGAATGTGGACAACCTCCTACGAGCAGTACTTC
TRBJ2-1	few	TRBV3-1	-	CASSKDLNEQFF	TGTGCCAGCAGCAAAGACTTAAATGAGCAGTTCTTC
TRBJ2-5	many	TRBV20-1	TRBD1	CSASGTEETQYF	TGCAGTGCTAGCGGGACAGAAGAGACCCAGTACTTC
TRBJ2-7	-	TRBV29-1	-	CSVVLNPREYEQYF	TGCAGCGTTGTCCTAAACCCTCGGGAGTACGAGCAGTACTTC
TRBJ1-4	many	TRBV2	TRBD1	CASSDLDRGATNEKLFF	TGTGCCAGCAGTGACCTAGACAGGGGAGCAACTAATGAAAAACTGTTTTTT
TRBJ2-1	many	TRBV18	-	CASSPLGGIYNEQFF	TGTGCCAGCTCACCACTAGGGGGAATTTACAATGAGCAGTTCTTC
TRBJ2-1	-	TRBV6-5	-	CASSYSEGWHNEQFF	TGTGCCAGCAGTTACTCGGAGGGGTGGCACAATGAGCAGTTCTTC
TRBJ2-2	many	TRBV5-1	-	CASSFYQQTGELFF	TGCGCCAGCAGCTTTTATCAGCAGACCGGGGAGCTGTTTTTT
TRBJ2-1	many	TRBV6-2/TRBV6-3	-	CASKPGANEQFF	TGTGCCAGCAAACCCGGAGCTAATGAGCAGTTCTTC
TRBJ2-7	many	TRBV12-3/TRBV12-4	TRBD2	CASSLAPGTSGSPAYEQYF	TGTGCCAGCAGTTTGGCTCCCGGGACTAGCGGGAGTCCCGCCTACGAGCAGTACTTC
TRBJ2-7	-	TRBV9	TRBD2	CASSVDPSGSYEQYF	TGTGCCAGCAGCGTAGATCCTAGCGGCTCCTACGAGCAGTACTTC
TRBJ1-1	-	TRBV28	-	CASSSPTGLREAFF	TGTGCCAGCAGTTCACCAACAGGGCTCCGTGAAGCTTTCTTT
TRBJ1-1	many	TRBV6-2/TRBV6-3	-	CASSYMGLSEAFF	TGTGCCAGCAGTTACATGGGCCTCAGTGAAGCTTTCTTT